These 9 T cell receptor beta chains came from one sample sequenced in a study of T-cell reconstitution after alpha-beta-depleted transplantation in children. Preparation of the TCRbeta library was carried out with unique molecular identifiers. MiXCR, run by TCRdb on the PCR reads, gives a single entry per CDR3 protein. The data hold 600,000 to 700,000 distinct CDR3 sequences, with approximately 16% observed a single time. The source material was PBMCs from the stem cell graft donor, sampled from the stem cell graft. These receptors were taken from a human donor who donated a stem cell graft to a child with acute myeloid leukemia.

The genes are TRBV18 and TRBJ2-1; perhaps TRBD2 as D (6 bases). Germline V lookup: CDR1 KGHSH, CDR2 LQKENI. This CDR3 contains 14 residues. Trimming removed 8 bases from V and 5 bases from J, with 16 bases in between. Here the CDR3 reads CASRRGIEDNEQFF. The DNA for the CDR3 is TGTGCCAGCCGGAGGGGTATAGAAGACAATGAGCAGTTCTTC.

This clonotype has a count of ten or more. This chain links TRBV12-3 or TRBV12-4 with TRBJ2-1, with 7 bases that match TRBD2. V gave up 10 bases and J gave up 1 base; unmatched junction bases: 7. The CDR3 sequence is 14 residues long. The CDR3 spells CAIPQRGSYNEQFF. CDR3 coding DNA: TGTGCCATCCCCCAGCGGGGATCCTACAATGAGCAGTTCTTC.

The chain carries TRBV6-4 and TRBJ2-1; D may correspond to TRBD1 or TRBD2 (7 bases each). The CDR3 has 16 amino acids. Germline lookup yields CDR1 MRHNA and CDR2 SNTAGT. V shed 6 bases and J shed 6 bases, with 21 bases lying between them. DNA of the CDR3: TGTGCCAGCAGCGTCCAGGGGGAGGGAGGACTCAATGAGCAGTTCTTC. Translation gives CASSVQGEGGLNEQFF.

The chain uses TRBV10-3 and TRBJ2-1; either TRBD1 or TRBD2 may fit D (5 bases each). This CDR3 has 17 residues. Germline CDR1 and CDR2: ENHRY and SYGVKD. The V and J ends lost 1 base and 4 bases respectively, with 17 bases between them. The CDR3 loop is CAISEFRRDVQYNEQFF. For the CDR3, the DNA is TGTGCCATCAGTGAGTTTCGCCGGGACGTACAATACAATGAGCAGTTCTTC.

This clonotype has a count of ten or more. This sequence joins TRBV12-3 or TRBV12-4 and TRBJ1-5, with 9 bases that match TRBD1. J was trimmed by 6 bases and V by 6 bases; bases with no gene match: 9. CDR3 size: 15 residues. The CDR3 DNA sequence: TGTGCCAGCAGCACCCCGGGACAGGGAGTTCAGCCCCAGCATTTT. This gives the protein CASSTPGQGVQPQHF.

This clonotype was observed at least ten times. The chain employs TRBV20-1 and TRBJ2-3; 8 bases fit TRBD2. The CDR3 has 15 residues. The V gene's germline CDR1 is DFQATT and CDR2 SNEGSKA (reference sequence). V lost 6 bases to trimming and J lost 2 bases; unmatched junction nucleotides: 10. This CDR3 is CSAVLAAYTTDTQYF. For the CDR3, the DNA is TGCAGTGCAGTACTAGCGGCATATACCACAGATACGCAGTATTTT.

This clonotype was found a few times. V is TRBV2 and J is TRBJ2-1; D remains ambiguous. Germline values: CDR1 SNHLY, CDR2 FYNNEI. The V and J ends lost 8 bases and 4 bases respectively, with 12 bases between them. This CDR3 has 13 residues. In nucleotides, the CDR3 is TGTGCCAGCCTCGATCAAAAATACAATGAGCAGTTCTTC. Its protein product is CASLDQKYNEQFF.

This clonotype has a count of ten or more. The V gene is TRBV20-1, the J gene TRBJ1-2; D unresolved. This CDR3 region has 15 residues. Trimming removed 1 base from V and 4 bases from J, with 16 bases in between. Looked up from germline, CDR1 is DFQATT and CDR2 is SNEGSKA (reference sequence). CDR3 loop: CSARAQETASYGYTF. As DNA, the CDR3 is TGCAGTGCTAGAGCCCAAGAGACGGCCTCCTATGGCTACACCTTC.

The V and J genes are TRBV7-8 and TRBJ1-1; D ambiguous. Trimming pared 4 bases from V and 6 bases from J, leaving 15 bases between. The length of the CDR3 is 14 residues. Germline V gene lookup returns CDR1 SGHVS and CDR2 FQNEAQ. The DNA of the CDR3 is TGTGCCAGCAGCTCCCAAGTGGGTAGACCTGAAGCTTTCTTT. As protein: CASSSQVGRPEAFF.